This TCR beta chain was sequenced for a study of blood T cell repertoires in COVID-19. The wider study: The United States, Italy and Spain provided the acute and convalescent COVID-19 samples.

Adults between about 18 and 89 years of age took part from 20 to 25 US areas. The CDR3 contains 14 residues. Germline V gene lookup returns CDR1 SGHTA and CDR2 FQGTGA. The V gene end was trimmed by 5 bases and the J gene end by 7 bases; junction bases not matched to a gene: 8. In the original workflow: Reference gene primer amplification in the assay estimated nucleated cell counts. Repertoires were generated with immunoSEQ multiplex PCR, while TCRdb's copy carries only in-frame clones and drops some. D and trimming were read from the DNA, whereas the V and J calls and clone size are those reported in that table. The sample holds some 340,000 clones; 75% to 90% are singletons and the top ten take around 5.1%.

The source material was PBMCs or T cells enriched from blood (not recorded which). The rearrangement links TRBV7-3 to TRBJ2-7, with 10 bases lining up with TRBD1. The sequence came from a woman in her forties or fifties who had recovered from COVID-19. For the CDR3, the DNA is TGTGCCAGCAGCACCGGGACAGGGGCTAGGGAGCAGTACTTC. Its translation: CASSTGTGAREQYF.